This T cell receptor beta chain was obtained from a study of CD8 T cells in ankylosing spondylitis. General study results and limits: Blood from ankylosing spondylitis patients appeared to carry a characteristic roughly 8-variant TCR beta motif.

The CDR3 length is 14 residues. Germline CDR1 DFQATT, CDR2 SNEGSKA (reference sequence). The ends were cut back, 5 bases at V and 0 bases at J, with 12 bases in the middle. As to this clonotype: The antigen remains unidentified.

Each CDR3 protein gets one entry after TCRdb re-called the 5' RACE reads with MiXCR. The data show about 450,000 distinct CDR3 sequences, with roughly 26% seen just once and roughly 0.8% held by the top ten. The TCR comes from a male donor with ankylosing spondylitis. The gene calls are TRBV20-1 and TRBJ2-3; D tentatively reads TRBD1 or TRBD2 (5 bases each). The sequenced sample consisted of blood, either unsorted or a sorted T cell fraction (not recorded which). In DNA form, the CDR3 reads TGCAGTGCTTCCGGGACGTATAGCACAGATACGCAGTATTTT. Translation: CSASGTYSTDTQYF.